This TCR beta chain comes out of a study of blood T cells in healthy people across ages. Trimming at V came to 4 bases and at J to 4 bases, leaving 6 bases not matched to a gene. The CDR3 contains 15 residues. Per the germline V gene, CDR1 is SGHVS and CDR2 is FQNEAQ. With a J-beta primer mix and a sample-barcoded 5' primer, a second PCR ran roughly 7 to 11 cycles. One entry per CDR3 protein, called by TCRdb with MiXCR from the 5' RACE reads. The sample lists hundreds of thousands of distinct CDR3 sequences, around a quarter seen once, with 9.4% in the top ten. These data also featured in a second study, about T cells of mothers and their children.

This receptor was identified in a boy younger than 18 in good health. Specimen: blood. The chain employs TRBV7-8 and TRBJ2-1; 8 positions match TRBD1. CDR3 residues: CASSSTGGFYNEQFF. The CDR3 DNA reads TGTGCCAGCAGCTCCACAGGGGGATTTTACAATGAGCAGTTCTTC.